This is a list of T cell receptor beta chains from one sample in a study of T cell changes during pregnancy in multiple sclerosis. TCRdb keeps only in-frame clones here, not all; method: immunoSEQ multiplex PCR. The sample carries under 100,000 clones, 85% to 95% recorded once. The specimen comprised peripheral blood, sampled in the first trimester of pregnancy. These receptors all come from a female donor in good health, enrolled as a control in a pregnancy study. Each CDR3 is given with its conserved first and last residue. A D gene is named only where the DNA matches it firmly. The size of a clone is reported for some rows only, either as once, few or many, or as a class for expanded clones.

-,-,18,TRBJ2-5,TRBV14,CASSQEGGLAARGETQYF,TGTGCCAGCAGCCAAGAAGGGGGGCTAGCGGCCCGCGGGGAGACCCAGTACTTC
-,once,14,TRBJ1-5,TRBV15,CATSRDRSNQPQHF,TGTGCCACCAGCAGAGACAGGAGCAATCAGCCCCAGCATTTT
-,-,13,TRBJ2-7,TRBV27,CASSPTPLGEQYF,TGTGCCAGCAGTCCCACCCCCCTCGGCGAGCAGTACTTC
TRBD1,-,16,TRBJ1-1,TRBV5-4,CASSLSRDRGVTEAFF,TGTGCCAGCAGCTTGTCCCGGGACAGGGGGGTCACTGAAGCTTTCTTT
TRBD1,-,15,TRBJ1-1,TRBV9,CASSTSGTANTEAFF,TGTGCCAGCAGCACTTCCGGGACAGCAAACACTGAAGCTTTCTTT
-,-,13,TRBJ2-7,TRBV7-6,CASSGGQLYEQYF,TGTGCCAGCAGCGGCGGACAGCTCTACGAGCAGTACTTC
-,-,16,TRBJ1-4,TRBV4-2,CASSPLTRTTNEKLFF,TGTGCCAGCAGCCCCCTAACGCGAACAACTAATGAAAAACTGTTTTTT
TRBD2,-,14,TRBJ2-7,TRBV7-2,CASSSGGASYEQYF,TGTGCCAGCAGCTCCGGGGGGGCGTCCTACGAGCAGTACTTC
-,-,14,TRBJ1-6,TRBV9,CASSVRQENSPLHF,TGTGCCAGCAGCGTACGACAGGAAAATTCACCCCTCCACTTT
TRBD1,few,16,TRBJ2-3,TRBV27,CASSPGGGPSTDTQYF,TGTGCCAGCAGTCCAGGGGGCGGCCCTAGCACAGATACGCAGTATTTT
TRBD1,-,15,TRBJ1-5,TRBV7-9,CASSSGTGGNQPQHF,TGTGCCAGCAGCTCTGGGACAGGGGGCAATCAGCCCCAGCATTTT
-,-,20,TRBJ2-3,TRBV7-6,CASSLRELPLGRYSTDTQYF,TGTGCCAGCAGCTTAAGGGAACTACCGCTGGGGAGGTACAGCACAGATACGCAGTATTTT
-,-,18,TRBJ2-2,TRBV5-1,CASSLGLGAHGNTGELFF,TGCGCCAGCAGCTTGGGATTAGGGGCCCACGGGAACACCGGGGAGCTGTTTTTT
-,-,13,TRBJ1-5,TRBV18,CASSPNSNQPQHF,TGTGCCAGCTCACCCAATAGCAATCAGCCCCAGCATTTT
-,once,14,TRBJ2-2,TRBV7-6,CASSWARVTGELFF,TGTGCCAGCAGCTGGGCCAGGGTGACCGGGGAGCTGTTTTTT